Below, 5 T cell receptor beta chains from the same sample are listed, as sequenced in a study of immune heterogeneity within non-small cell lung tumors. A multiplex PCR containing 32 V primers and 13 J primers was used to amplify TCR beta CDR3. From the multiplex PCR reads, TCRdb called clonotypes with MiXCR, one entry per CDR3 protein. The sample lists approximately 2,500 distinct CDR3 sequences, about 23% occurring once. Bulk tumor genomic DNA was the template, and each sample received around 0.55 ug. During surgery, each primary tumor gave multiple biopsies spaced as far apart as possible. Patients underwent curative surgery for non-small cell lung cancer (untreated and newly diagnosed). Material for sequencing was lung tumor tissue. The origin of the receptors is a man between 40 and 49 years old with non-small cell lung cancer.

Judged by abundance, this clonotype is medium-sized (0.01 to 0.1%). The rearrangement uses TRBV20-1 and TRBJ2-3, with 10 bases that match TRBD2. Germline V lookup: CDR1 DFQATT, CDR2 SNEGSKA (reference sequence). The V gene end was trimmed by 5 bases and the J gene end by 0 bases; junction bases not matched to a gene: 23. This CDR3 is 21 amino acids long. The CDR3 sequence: CSAGGRTSGKSGQISTDTQYF. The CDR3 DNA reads TGCAGTGCTGGGGGACGGACTAGCGGAAAAAGTGGGCAGATTAGCACAGATACGCAGTATTTT.

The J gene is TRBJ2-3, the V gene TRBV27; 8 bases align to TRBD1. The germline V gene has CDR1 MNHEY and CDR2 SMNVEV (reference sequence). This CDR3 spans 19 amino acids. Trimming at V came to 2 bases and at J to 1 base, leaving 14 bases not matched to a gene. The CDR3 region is CASSLGRGGRGQGTDTQYF. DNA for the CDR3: TGTGCCAGCAGTTTAGGACGTGGAGGGCGGGGACAGGGCACAGATACGCAGTATTTT.

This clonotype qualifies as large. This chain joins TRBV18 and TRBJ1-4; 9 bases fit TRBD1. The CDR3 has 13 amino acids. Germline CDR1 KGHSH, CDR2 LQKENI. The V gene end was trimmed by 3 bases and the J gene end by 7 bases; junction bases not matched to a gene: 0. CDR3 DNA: TGTGCCAGCTCACCGGGACAGGGTGAAAAACTGTTTTTT. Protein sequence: CASSPGQGEKLFF.

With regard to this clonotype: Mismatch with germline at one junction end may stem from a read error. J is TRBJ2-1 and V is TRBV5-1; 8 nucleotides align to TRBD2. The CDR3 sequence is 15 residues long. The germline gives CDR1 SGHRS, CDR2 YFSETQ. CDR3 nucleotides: TGCGCCAGCAGCTTCTCCGGGACTAGGTTTGATGAGAAGTTCTTC. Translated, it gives CASSFSGTRFDEKFF.

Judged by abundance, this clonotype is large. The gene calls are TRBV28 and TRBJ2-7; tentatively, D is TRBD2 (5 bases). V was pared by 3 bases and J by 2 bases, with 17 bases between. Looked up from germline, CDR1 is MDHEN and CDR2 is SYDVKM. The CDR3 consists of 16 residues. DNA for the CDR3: TGTGCCAGCAGTTTTCATTGGGAGCAGGAGACCTACGAGCAGTACTTC. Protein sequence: CASSFHWEQETYEQYF. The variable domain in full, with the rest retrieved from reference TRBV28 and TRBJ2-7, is DVKVTQSSRYLVKRTGEKVFLECVQDMDHENMFWYRQDPGLGLRLIYFSYDVKMKEKGDIPEGYSVSREKKERFSLILESASTNQTSMYLCASSFHWEQETYEQYFGPGTRLTVT.